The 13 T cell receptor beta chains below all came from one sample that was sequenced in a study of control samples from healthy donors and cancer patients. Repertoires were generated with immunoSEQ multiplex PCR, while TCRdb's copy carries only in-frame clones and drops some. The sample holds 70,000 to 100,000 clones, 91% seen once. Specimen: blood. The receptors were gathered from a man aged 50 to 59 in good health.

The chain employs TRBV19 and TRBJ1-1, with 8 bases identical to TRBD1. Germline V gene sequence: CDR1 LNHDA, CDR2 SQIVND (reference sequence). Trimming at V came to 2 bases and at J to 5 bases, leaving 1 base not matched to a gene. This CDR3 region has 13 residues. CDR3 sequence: CASSIQGATEAFF. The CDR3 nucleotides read TGTGCCAGTAGTATACAGGGGGCAACTGAAGCTTTCTTT.

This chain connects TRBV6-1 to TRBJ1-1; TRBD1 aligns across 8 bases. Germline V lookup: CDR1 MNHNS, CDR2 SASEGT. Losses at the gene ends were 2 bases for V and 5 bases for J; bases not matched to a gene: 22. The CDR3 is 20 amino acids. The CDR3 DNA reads TGTGCCAGCAGTGAATTCACAAGAACGGTGGGCAGGGGGCGACCAACTGAAGCTTTCTTT. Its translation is CASSEFTRTVGRGRPTEAFF.

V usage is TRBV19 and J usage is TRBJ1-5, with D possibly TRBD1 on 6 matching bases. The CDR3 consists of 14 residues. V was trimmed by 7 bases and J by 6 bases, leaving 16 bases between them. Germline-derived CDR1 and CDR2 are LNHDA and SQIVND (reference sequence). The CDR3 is CASTGRGEGQPQHF. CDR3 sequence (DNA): TGTGCCAGTACCGGCAGGGGAGAAGGTCAGCCCCAGCATTTT.

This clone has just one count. This chain's CDR3 is CASFPATVITGELFF. CDR3 in DNA: TGTGCCAGCTTCCCGGCGACAGTAATAACCGGGGAGCTGTTTTTT. J is TRBJ2-2 and V is TRBV6-5, with a possible D match to TRBD1 (5 bases). Deletions cut 8 bases from V and 5 bases from J, with 18 bases between. The CDR3 is 15 amino acids. Germline-derived CDR1 and CDR2 are MNHEY and SVGAGI.

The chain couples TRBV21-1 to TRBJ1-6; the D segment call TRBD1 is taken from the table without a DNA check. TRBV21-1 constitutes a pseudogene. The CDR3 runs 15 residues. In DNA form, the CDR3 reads TGTGCCAGCAGCAATACAGGGAATGCGGATTCACCCCTCCACTTT. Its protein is CASSNTGNADSPLHF.

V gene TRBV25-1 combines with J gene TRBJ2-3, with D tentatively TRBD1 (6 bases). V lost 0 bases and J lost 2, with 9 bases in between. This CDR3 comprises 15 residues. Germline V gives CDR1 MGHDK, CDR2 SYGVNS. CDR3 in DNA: TGTGCCAGCAGTGAATATGGGGGCCACACAGATACGCAGTATTTT. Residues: CASSEYGGHTDTQYF.

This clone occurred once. The CDR3: CASSQEEGVSAGYTF. CDR3 coding DNA: TGCGCCAGCAGCCAAGAGGAGGGTGTCTCTGCTGGCTACACCTTC. The chain uses TRBV4-1 and TRBJ1-2; D ambiguous. The V end was cut by 0 bases, the J end by 7 bases, with 15 bases between. CDR1 is MGHRA and CDR2 is YSYEKL in the germline V gene. The CDR3 sequence is 15 residues long.

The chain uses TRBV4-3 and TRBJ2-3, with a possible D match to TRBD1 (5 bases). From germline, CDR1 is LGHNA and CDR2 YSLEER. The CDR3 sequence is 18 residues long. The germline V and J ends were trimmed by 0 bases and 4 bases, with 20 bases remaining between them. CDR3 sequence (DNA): TGCGCCAGCAGCCAAGAAGTTGCAAGGGGCCAGCATCCAGATACGCAGTATTTT. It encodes CASSQEVARGQHPDTQYF.

Written as DNA, the CDR3 is TGTGCCAGCACCCCGGACCTGACTAATGAAAAACTGTTTTTT. This translates into CASTPDLTNEKLFF. This chain uses TRBV6-5 with TRBJ1-4; D is uncertain. The V gene lost 7 bases and the J gene lost 2 bases, with 11 bases spanning the gap. CDR3 length: 14 amino acids. CDR1 is MNHEY and CDR2 is SVGAGI in the germline V gene.

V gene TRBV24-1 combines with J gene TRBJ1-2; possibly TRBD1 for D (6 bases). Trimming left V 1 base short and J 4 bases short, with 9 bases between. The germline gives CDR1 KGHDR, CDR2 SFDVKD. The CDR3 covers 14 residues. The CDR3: CATSDLGQPYGYTF. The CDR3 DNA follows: TGTGCCACCAGTGATTTAGGACAGCCCTATGGCTACACCTTC.

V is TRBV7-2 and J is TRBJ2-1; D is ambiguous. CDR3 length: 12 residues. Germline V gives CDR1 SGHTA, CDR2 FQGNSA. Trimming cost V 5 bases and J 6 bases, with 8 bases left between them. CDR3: CASSQERNEQFF. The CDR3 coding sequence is TGTGCCAGCAGCCAGGAACGCAATGAGCAGTTCTTC.

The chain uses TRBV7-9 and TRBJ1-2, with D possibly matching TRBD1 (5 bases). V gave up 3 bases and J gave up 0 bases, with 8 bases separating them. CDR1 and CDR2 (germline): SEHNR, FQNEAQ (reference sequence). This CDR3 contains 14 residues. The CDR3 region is CASSLQGPNYGYTF. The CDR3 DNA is TGTGCCAGCAGCTTGCAGGGCCCTAACTATGGCTACACCTTC.

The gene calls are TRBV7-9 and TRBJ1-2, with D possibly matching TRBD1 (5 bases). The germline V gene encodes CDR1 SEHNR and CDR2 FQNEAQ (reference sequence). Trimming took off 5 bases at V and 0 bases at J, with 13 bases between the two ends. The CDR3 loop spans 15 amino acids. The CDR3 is CASSPNRGPNYGYTF. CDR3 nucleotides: TGTGCCAGCAGCCCCAATAGGGGACCTAACTATGGCTACACCTTC.